Ten or more counts support the clone carrying this T cell receptor beta chain. The sample belongs to a study of blood T cell repertoires in COVID-19. Under the authors' procedure: The authors estimated nucleated cell counts from reference gene primer amplification. Assay used: immunoSEQ multiplex PCR; TCRdb lists only in-frame clones, some missing. V, J and clone size are those of that table, while D and trimming were read from the DNA. The sample includes about 170,000 clones, 80% to 90% seen only once; the top ten take roughly 15%. The V gene lost 6 bases and the J gene lost 6 bases, with 14 bases spanning the gap. Germline V gene sequence: CDR1 LNHDA, CDR2 SQIVND (reference sequence). The CDR3 loop spans 13 amino acids.

This chain joins TRBV19 and TRBJ1-1; D call uncertain. Sequencing was carried out using peripheral blood. The TCR comes from an older woman with COVID-19, enrolled during active disease. The CDR3 DNA reads TGTGCCAGTAGCCCAGGACTTCCCCCTGAAGCTTTCTTT. It encodes CASSPGLPPEAFF.